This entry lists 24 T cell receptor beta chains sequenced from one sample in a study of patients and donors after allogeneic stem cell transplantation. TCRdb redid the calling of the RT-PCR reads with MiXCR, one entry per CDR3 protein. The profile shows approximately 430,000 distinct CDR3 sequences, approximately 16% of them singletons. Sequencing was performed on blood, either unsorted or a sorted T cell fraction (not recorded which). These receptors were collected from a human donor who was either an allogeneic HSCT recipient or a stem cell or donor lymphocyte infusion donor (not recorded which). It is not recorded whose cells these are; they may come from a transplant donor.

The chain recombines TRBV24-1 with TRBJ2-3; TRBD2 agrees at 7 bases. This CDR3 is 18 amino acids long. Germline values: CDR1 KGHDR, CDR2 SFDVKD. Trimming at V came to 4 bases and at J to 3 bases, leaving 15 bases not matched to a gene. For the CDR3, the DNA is TGTGCCACCAGTGACGCCGTTTGGGGCGGGAGTGGAACAGATACGCAGTATTTT. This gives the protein CATSDAVWGGSGTDTQYF.

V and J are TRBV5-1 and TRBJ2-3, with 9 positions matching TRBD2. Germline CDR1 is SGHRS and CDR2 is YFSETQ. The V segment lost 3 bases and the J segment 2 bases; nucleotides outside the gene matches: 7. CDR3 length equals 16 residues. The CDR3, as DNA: TGCGCCAGCAGCTCGAAGACTAGCGGATTCACAGATACGCAGTATTTT. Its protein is CASSSKTSGFTDTQYF.

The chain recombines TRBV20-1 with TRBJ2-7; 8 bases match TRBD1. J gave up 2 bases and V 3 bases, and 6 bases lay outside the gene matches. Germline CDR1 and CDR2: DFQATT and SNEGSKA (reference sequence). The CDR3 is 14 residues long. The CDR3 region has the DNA TGCAGTGCTAGGAGGACAGGGACGCCCTACGAGCAGTACTTC. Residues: CSARRTGTPYEQYF.

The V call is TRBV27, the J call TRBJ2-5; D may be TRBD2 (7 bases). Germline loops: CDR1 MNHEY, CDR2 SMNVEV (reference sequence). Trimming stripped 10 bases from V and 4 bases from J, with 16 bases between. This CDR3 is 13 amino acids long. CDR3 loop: CATRGAVGETQYF. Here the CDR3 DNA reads TGTGCCACCCGGGGGGCTGTGGGAGAGACCCAGTACTTC.

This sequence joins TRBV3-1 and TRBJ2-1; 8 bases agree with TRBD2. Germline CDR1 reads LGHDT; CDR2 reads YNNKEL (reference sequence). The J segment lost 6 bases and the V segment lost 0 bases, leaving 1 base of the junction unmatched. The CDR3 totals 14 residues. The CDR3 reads CASSQELAGNEQFF. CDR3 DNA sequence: TGTGCCAGCAGCCAAGAGCTAGCGGGCAATGAGCAGTTCTTC.

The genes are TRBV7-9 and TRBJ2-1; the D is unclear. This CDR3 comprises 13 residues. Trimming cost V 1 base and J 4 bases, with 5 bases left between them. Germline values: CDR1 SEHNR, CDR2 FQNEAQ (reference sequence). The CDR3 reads CASSLVLYNEQFF. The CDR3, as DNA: TGTGCCAGCAGCTTAGTTTTATACAATGAGCAGTTCTTC.

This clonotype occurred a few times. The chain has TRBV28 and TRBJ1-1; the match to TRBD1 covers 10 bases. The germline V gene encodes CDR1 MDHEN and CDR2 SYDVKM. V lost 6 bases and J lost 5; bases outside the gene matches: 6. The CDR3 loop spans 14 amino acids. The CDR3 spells CASRYDRGRTEAFF. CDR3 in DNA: TGTGCCAGCAGATACGACAGGGGGCGGACTGAAGCTTTCTTT. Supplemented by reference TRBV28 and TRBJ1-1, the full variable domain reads DVKVTQSSRYLVKRTGEKVFLECVQDMDHENMFWYRQDPGLGLRLIYFSYDVKMKEKGDIPEGYSVSREKKERFSLILESASTNQTSMYLCASRYDRGRTEAFFGQGTRLTVV.

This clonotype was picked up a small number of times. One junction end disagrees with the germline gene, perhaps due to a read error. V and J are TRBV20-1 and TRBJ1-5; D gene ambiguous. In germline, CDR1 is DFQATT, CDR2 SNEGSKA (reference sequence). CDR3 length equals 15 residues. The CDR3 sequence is CPKGRENYSNQPQHF. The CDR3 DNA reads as TGTCCGAAAGGACGGGAAAATTATAGCAATCAGCCCCAGCATTTT.

The CDR3 DNA is TGTGCCAGTAGTCTCTGGACAGGAGACGAGACCCAGTACTTC. It yields the protein CASSLWTGDETQYF. The chain joins TRBV19 to TRBJ2-5, with 7 nucleotides matching TRBD1. The CDR3 extends over 14 amino acids. Germline CDR1 is LNHDA and CDR2 is SQIVND (reference sequence). V was clipped by 5 bases and J by 5 bases; unmatched bases: 8.

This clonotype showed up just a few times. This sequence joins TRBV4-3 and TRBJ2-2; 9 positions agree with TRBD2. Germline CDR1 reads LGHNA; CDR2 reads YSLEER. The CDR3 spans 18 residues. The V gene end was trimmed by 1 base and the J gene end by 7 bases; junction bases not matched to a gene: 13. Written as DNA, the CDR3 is TGCGCCAGCAGCCAAGTTTTATGGGGGACTAGCAGTGGCGGGGAGCTGTTTTTT. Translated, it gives CASSQVLWGTSSGGELFF.

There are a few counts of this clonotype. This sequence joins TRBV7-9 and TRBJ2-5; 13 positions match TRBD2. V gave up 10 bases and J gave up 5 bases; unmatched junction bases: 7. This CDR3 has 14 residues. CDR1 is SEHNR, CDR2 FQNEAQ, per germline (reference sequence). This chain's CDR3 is CATRTSGSWETQYF. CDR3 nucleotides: TGTGCCACCCGGACTAGCGGGAGTTGGGAGACCCAGTACTTC. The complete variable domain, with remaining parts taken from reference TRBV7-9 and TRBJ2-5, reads DTGVSQNPRHKITKRGQNVTFRCDPISEHNRLYWYRQTLGQGPEFLTYFQNEAQLEKSRLLSDRFSAERPKGSFSTLEIQRTEQGDSAMYLCATRTSGSWETQYFGPGTRLLVL.

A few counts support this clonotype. As DNA, the CDR3 is TGTGCCACCAGCAGAGATAAATACACTGAAGCTTTCTTT. Translating it yields CATSRDKYTEAFF. J is TRBJ1-1 and V is TRBV15, with no clear D. V lost 0 bases, J lost 3 bases, and 5 bases lay in between. This CDR3 is 13 amino acids long. Germline CDR1 and CDR2: LNHNV and YYDKDF (reference sequence).

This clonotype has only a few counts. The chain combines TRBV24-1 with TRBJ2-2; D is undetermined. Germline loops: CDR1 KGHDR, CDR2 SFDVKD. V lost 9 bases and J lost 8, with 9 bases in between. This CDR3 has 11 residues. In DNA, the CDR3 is TGTGCCACCTCCCGGCAGGGGGAGCTGTTTTTT. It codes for CATSRQGELFF.

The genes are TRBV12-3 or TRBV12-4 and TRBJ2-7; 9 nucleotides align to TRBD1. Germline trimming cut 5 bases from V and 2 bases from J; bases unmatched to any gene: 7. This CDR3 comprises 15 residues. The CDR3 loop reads CASSQGQGTAYEQYF. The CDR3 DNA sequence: TGTGCCAGCAGTCAGGGACAGGGAACGGCCTACGAGCAGTACTTC.

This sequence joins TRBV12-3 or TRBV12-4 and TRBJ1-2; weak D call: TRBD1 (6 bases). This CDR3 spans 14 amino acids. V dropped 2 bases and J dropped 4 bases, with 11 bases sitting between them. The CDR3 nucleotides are TGTGCCAGCAGTTTAAATCCAGGGGTCTATGGCTACACCTTC. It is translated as CASSLNPGVYGYTF.

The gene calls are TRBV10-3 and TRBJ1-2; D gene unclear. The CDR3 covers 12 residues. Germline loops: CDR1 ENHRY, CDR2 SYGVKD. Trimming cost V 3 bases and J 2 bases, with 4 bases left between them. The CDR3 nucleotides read TGTGCCATCAGTGAAGCCAACTATGGCTACACCTTC. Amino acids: CAISEANYGYTF.

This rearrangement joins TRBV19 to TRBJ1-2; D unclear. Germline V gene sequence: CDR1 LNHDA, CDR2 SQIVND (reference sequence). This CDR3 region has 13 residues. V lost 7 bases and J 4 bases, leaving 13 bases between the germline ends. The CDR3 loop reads CASTDGNFYGYTF. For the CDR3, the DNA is TGTGCCAGTACAGATGGCAACTTCTATGGCTACACCTTC.

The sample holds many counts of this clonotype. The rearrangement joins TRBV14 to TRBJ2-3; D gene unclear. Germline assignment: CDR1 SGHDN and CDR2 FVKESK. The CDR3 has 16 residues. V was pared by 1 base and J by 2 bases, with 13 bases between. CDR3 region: CASSQGTGLNTDTQYF. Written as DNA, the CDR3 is TGTGCCAGCAGCCAAGGTACCGGGCTGAACACAGATACGCAGTATTTT.

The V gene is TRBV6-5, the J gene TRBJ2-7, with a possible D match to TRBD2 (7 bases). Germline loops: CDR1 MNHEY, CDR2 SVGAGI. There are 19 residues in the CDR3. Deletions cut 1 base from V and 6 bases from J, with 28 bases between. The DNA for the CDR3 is TGTGCCAGCAGTTACTTTATCGGTGGGGGGGCGACCTGGGTGGGCGAGCAGTACTTC. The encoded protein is CASSYFIGGGATWVGEQYF.

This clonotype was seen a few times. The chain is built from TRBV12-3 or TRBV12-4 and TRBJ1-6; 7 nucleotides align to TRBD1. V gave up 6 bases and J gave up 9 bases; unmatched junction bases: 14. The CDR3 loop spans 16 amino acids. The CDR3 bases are TGTGCCAGCAGCCCCAGGGGGGGGGTCCTAGGTTCACCCCTCCACTTT. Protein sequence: CASSPRGGVLGSPLHF.

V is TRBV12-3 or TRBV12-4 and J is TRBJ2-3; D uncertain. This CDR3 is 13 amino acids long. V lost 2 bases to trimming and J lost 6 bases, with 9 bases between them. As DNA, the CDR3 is TGTGCCAGCAGTTTACCCTTAGGGGATACGCAGTATTTT. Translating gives CASSLPLGDTQYF.

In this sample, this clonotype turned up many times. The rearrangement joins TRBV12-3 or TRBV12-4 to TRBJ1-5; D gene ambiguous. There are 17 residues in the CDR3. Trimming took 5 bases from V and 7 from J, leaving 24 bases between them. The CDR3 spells CASSLTSPPFAYQPQHF. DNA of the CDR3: TGTGCCAGCAGTCTCACGTCTCCCCCCTTCGCATACCAGCCCCAGCATTTT.

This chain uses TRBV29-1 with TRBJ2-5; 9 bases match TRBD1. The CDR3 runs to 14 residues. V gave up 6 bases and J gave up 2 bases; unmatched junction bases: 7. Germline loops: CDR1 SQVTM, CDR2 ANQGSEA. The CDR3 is CSVGTGKKQETQYF. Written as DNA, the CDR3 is TGCAGCGTGGGGACAGGGAAAAAACAAGAGACCCAGTACTTC.

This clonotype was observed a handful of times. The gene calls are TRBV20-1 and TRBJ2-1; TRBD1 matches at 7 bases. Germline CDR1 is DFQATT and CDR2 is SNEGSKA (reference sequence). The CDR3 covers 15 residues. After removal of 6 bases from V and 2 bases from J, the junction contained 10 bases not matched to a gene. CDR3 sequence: CSAPQGTGTYNEQFF. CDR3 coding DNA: TGCAGTGCCCCACAGGGGACGGGGACCTACAATGAGCAGTTCTTC.